The TCR beta chain described here comes from a study of cytomegalovirus exposure and HLA in healthy donors. Points on this clone: Antigen: not known.

Findings of the study overall: Available immune exposure information covered CMV serostatus only. An analysis done earlier found most TCR beta V segments productive about 87% or about 30% of the time. A few chains linked to CMV were shown in vitro to be specific for CMV antigens.

CDR1 and CDR2 from the germline V gene are MDHEN and SYDVKM. The CDR3 is 15 residues long. 13 Jbeta primers and 60 Vbeta primers were used for the PCR. Authors' analysis steps: An analysis performed later counted 73 million or so unique TCR beta chains (roughly 11 million of them shared). Method: immunoSEQ multiplex PCR; TCRdb's copy keeps in-frame clones and lacks some. V, J and clone size reflect that table, while D and trimming were determined from the DNA. Here the sample spans over 130,000 clones, 75% to 90% being singletons. This chain joins TRBV28 and TRBJ2-3, with 11 bases that match TRBD2. Input material: PBMCs. The clonotype comes from a female donor in good health and CMV-seronegative. The CDR3: CASGILAGGWDTQYF. The CDR3 nucleotides read TGTGCTTCCGGAATTCTAGCGGGAGGATGGGATACGCAGTATTTT.